This T cell receptor (beta chain) emerged from a study of T cells in localized non-small cell lung cancer. General observations from the study: Tumor showed lower T cell clonality than uninvolved adjacent lung, where it was highest. Tumor samples were not multi-region, leaving intratumor heterogeneity unexcluded. In adjacent lung, a median around 52 of the top 100 tumor clones were found. Longer overall survival accompanied higher blood T cell density.

This clone appeared once. Its antigen remains unknown. Trimming cost V 4 bases and J 7 bases, with 19 bases left between them. From germline, CDR1 is SGHTA and CDR2 FQGTGA. The CDR3 loop spans 15 amino acids. Measured with immunoSEQ multiplex PCR; TCRdb has only the in-frame clones, and not every one. The top ten hold around 17% of the sample, which has 50,000 to 55,000 clones, around 84% seen once. The clonotype was recovered from a female donor with stage II lung adenocarcinoma. The chain combines TRBV7-3 with TRBJ1-1, with a weak D call TRBD1 (5 bases). Sequencing was performed on PBMCs, taken before any cancer treatment. The CDR3, as DNA: TGTGCCAGCAGCTCCTCCAGGGCGGGAAGAGATGAAGCTTTCTTT. Its protein is CASSSSRAGRDEAFF.